What follows is one T cell receptor beta chain and its context. Its specificity is not known. The record originates from a study of CD8 T cells in ankylosing spondylitis. Findings of the study overall: Clones linked to disease were reported to show significant enrichment in matched ankylosing spondylitis synovial fluid. A motif of 7 to 9 highly homologous TCR beta variants was seen as apparently characteristic of ankylosing spondylitis blood.

The CDR3 length is 13 residues. Trimming took 1 base from V and 8 from J; bases not matched to a gene: 4. Germline assignment: CDR1 SGHTA and CDR2 FQGTGA. MiXCR, applied by TCRdb to the 5' RACE reads, yields one record per CDR3 protein. The data show approximately 190,000 distinct CDR3 sequences, 10% to 15% seen once. The chain is built from TRBV7-3 and TRBJ1-2; TRBD1 matches at 7 bases. This TCR was sampled from a female donor with ankylosing spondylitis or in good health (not recorded which). Sequencing input: blood, either unsorted or a sorted T cell fraction (not recorded which). The CDR3 nucleotides read TGTGCCAGCAGCTTAAGGGGGACAGACGGCTACACCTTC. Translated, it gives CASSLRGTDGYTF.